This is a list of T cell receptor beta chains from one sample in a study of blood T cell repertoires in COVID-19. Generated by immunoSEQ multiplex PCR, the TCRdb table keeps only in-frame clones and is missing some. The table has 50,000 to 70,000 clones, more than 85% seen once. Source material: peripheral blood. Receptors originate from a man aged 55 to 70 with acute or convalescent COVID-19. CDR3s include the opening cysteine and the closing phenylalanine or tryptophan. Each record gives: J gene, D gene, CDR3 length, V gene, clone size, CDR3 protein, CDR3 DNA. A D gene is named only where the DNA matches it firmly. Not every row has a clone size; where given, it reads once, few, many or a size class.

J gene: TRBJ2-5; D gene: NA; CDR3 length: 11; V gene: TRBV5-1; clone size: NA; CDR3 protein: CASSLRETQYF; CDR3 DNA: TGCGCCAGCAGCTTGCGAGAGACCCAGTACTTC
J gene: TRBJ2-2; D gene: NA; CDR3 length: 15; V gene: TRBV7-9; clone size: NA; CDR3 protein: CASSLNSANTGELFF; CDR3 DNA: TGTGCCAGCAGCTTAAATAGCGCGAACACCGGGGAGCTGTTTTTT
J gene: TRBJ1-3; D gene: NA; CDR3 length: 16; V gene: TRBV11-2; clone size: NA; CDR3 protein: CASSLDWAGAGNTIYF; CDR3 DNA: TGTGCCAGCAGCTTAGATTGGGCAGGGGCTGGAAACACCATATATTTT
J gene: TRBJ2-7; D gene: TRBD2; CDR3 length: 15; V gene: TRBV6-1; clone size: NA; CDR3 protein: CASKPAGGGNHEQYF; CDR3 DNA: TGTGCCAGCAAGCCAGCGGGAGGTGGGAACCACGAGCAGTACTTC
J gene: TRBJ1-4; D gene: NA; CDR3 length: 16; V gene: TRBV4-3; clone size: NA; CDR3 protein: CASSQGAIATNEKLFF; CDR3 DNA: TGCGCCAGCAGCCAAGGGGCTATTGCAACTAATGAAAAACTGTTTTTT
J gene: TRBJ2-3; D gene: NA; CDR3 length: 12; V gene: TRBV24-1; clone size: NA; CDR3 protein: CATSARLDTQYF; CDR3 DNA: TGTGCCACCAGTGCCAGACTAGATACGCAGTATTTT
J gene: TRBJ1-1; D gene: TRBD1; CDR3 length: 16; V gene: TRBV11-3; clone size: NA; CDR3 protein: CASSLKGGRGNTEAFF; CDR3 DNA: TGTGCCAGCAGCTTAAAAGGGGGCAGGGGGAACACTGAAGCTTTCTTT
J gene: TRBJ1-2; D gene: NA; CDR3 length: 13; V gene: TRBV7-6; clone size: NA; CDR3 protein: CASSLQGGTGYTF; CDR3 DNA: TGTGCCAGCAGCTTACAGGGCGGGACGGGCTACACCTTC
J gene: TRBJ2-3; D gene: NA; CDR3 length: 16; V gene: TRBV11-3; clone size: NA; CDR3 protein: CASSTSVGGGTDTQYF; CDR3 DNA: TGTGCCAGCAGCACTTCCGTCGGCGGGGGCACAGATACGCAGTATTTT
J gene: TRBJ2-5; D gene: TRBD2; CDR3 length: 14; V gene: TRBV7-9; clone size: NA; CDR3 protein: CASSLASGRETQYF; CDR3 DNA: TGTGCCAGCAGCTTAGCCAGCGGGAGAGAGACCCAGTACTTC
J gene: TRBJ2-5; D gene: TRBD1; CDR3 length: 14; V gene: TRBV2; clone size: NA; CDR3 protein: CASSGDRGRETQYF; CDR3 DNA: TGTGCCAGCAGTGGGGACAGGGGTAGGGAGACCCAGTACTTC
J gene: TRBJ1-4; D gene: NA; CDR3 length: 15; V gene: TRBV28; clone size: NA; CDR3 protein: CASSFQAGLNEKLFF; CDR3 DNA: TGTGCCAGCAGTTTTCAGGCAGGGCTTAATGAAAAACTGTTTTTT
J gene: TRBJ2-5; D gene: TRBD2; CDR3 length: 15; V gene: TRBV7-9; clone size: NA; CDR3 protein: CASSYSGAVIETQYF; CDR3 DNA: TGTGCCAGCAGCTACAGCGGGGCCGTGATAGAGACCCAGTACTTC
J gene: TRBJ2-7; D gene: NA; CDR3 length: 15; V gene: TRBV19; clone size: NA; CDR3 protein: CASSILHRADYEQYF; CDR3 DNA: TGTGCCAGTAGTATATTGCACAGGGCCGACTACGAGCAGTACTTC
J gene: TRBJ2-7; D gene: TRBD2; CDR3 length: 14; V gene: TRBV6-5; clone size: NA; CDR3 protein: CASSMDGEGYEQYF; CDR3 DNA: TGTGCCAGCAGTATGGACGGGGAGGGCTACGAGCAGTACTTC
J gene: TRBJ1-1; D gene: NA; CDR3 length: 12; V gene: TRBV29-1; clone size: NA; CDR3 protein: CSVTGLNTEAFF; CDR3 DNA: TGCAGCGTTACAGGGTTGAACACTGAAGCTTTCTTT
J gene: TRBJ1-5; D gene: NA; CDR3 length: 14; V gene: TRBV19; clone size: NA; CDR3 protein: CASRSRGRNQPQHF; CDR3 DNA: TGTGCCAGTCGCTCACGGGGGAGGAATCAGCCCCAGCATTTT
J gene: TRBJ2-3; D gene: NA; CDR3 length: 15; V gene: TRBV25-1; clone size: NA; CDR3 protein: CASSPRGRSTDTQYF; CDR3 DNA: TGTGCCAGCAGTCCTCGTGGCCGTAGCACAGATACGCAGTATTTT
J gene: TRBJ2-3; D gene: TRBD2; CDR3 length: 16; V gene: TRBV11-3; clone size: NA; CDR3 protein: CASSSRGAGGLDTQYF; CDR3 DNA: TGTGCCAGCAGCTCCCGAGGAGCGGGAGGGTTGGATACGCAGTATTTT
J gene: TRBJ2-7; D gene: NA; CDR3 length: 13; V gene: TRBV19; clone size: NA; CDR3 protein: CASSISGLAEQYF; CDR3 DNA: TGTGCCAGTAGTATTTCTGGGCTAGCCGAGCAGTACTTC
J gene: TRBJ1-1; D gene: NA; CDR3 length: 13; V gene: TRBV7-2; clone size: NA; CDR3 protein: CASSLRSSGKAFF; CDR3 DNA: TGTGCCAGCAGCTTAAGGTCATCGGGGAAAGCTTTCTTT
J gene: TRBJ1-4; D gene: TRBD1; CDR3 length: 15; V gene: TRBV30; clone size: NA; CDR3 protein: CAWSPRTGLNEKLFF; CDR3 DNA: TGTGCCTGGAGCCCCCGGACAGGTTTAAATGAAAAACTGTTTTTT
J gene: TRBJ2-7; D gene: NA; CDR3 length: 14; V gene: TRBV27; clone size: NA; CDR3 protein: CASRRIGGAYEQYF; CDR3 DNA: TGTGCCAGCAGGCGTATTGGCGGAGCCTACGAGCAGTACTTC
J gene: TRBJ1-5; D gene: NA; CDR3 length: 14; V gene: TRBV5-6; clone size: NA; CDR3 protein: CASSLGLRDQPQHF; CDR3 DNA: TGTGCCAGCAGCTTGGGTTTGAGGGATCAGCCCCAGCATTTT
J gene: TRBJ2-1; D gene: NA; CDR3 length: 16; V gene: TRBV24-1; clone size: NA; CDR3 protein: CATSDSWAESYNEQFF; CDR3 DNA: TGTGCCACCAGTGATTCCTGGGCCGAGTCCTACAATGAGCAGTTCTTC
J gene: TRBJ1-1; D gene: TRBD1; CDR3 length: 16; V gene: TRBV4-1; clone size: NA; CDR3 protein: CASSLGATGANTEAFF; CDR3 DNA: TGCGCCAGCAGCCTGGGGGCGACAGGGGCTAACACTGAAGCTTTCTTT
J gene: TRBJ1-5; D gene: NA; CDR3 length: 15; V gene: TRBV30; clone size: once; CDR3 protein: CAWNLDGGSNQPQHF; CDR3 DNA: TGTGCCTGGAATTTGGACGGGGGTAGCAATCAGCCCCAGCATTTT
J gene: TRBJ1-6; D gene: NA; CDR3 length: 17; V gene: TRBV5-1; clone size: NA; CDR3 protein: CASSLALRSENNSPLHF; CDR3 DNA: TGCGCCAGCAGCTTGGCCTTAAGGAGTGAGAATAATTCACCCCTCCACTTT
J gene: TRBJ1-1; D gene: NA; CDR3 length: 11; V gene: TRBV7-9; clone size: once; CDR3 protein: CASSLSGAAFF; CDR3 DNA: TGTGCCAGCAGCTTATCAGGGGCAGCTTTCTTT
J gene: TRBJ2-2; D gene: TRBD1; CDR3 length: 16; V gene: TRBV7-9; clone size: NA; CDR3 protein: CASSLSGTGFTGELFF; CDR3 DNA: TGTGCCAGCAGCTTATCCGGGACAGGTTTCACCGGGGAGCTGTTTTTT
J gene: TRBJ2-1; D gene: TRBD2; CDR3 length: 13; V gene: TRBV29-1; clone size: NA; CDR3 protein: CSDLAGGPYEQFF; CDR3 DNA: TGCAGCGACCTAGCGGGAGGGCCCTATGAGCAGTTCTTC
J gene: TRBJ1-1; D gene: NA; CDR3 length: 14; V gene: TRBV4-3; clone size: NA; CDR3 protein: CASSQVLGVTEAFF; CDR3 DNA: TGCGCCAGCAGCCAAGTGCTAGGGGTTACTGAAGCTTTCTTT
J gene: TRBJ1-5; D gene: NA; CDR3 length: 13; V gene: TRBV30; clone size: NA; CDR3 protein: CAWSHRAVQPQHF; CDR3 DNA: TGTGCCTGGAGTCACAGGGCGGTTCAGCCCCAGCATTTT
J gene: TRBJ1-2; D gene: NA; CDR3 length: 17; V gene: TRBV27; clone size: NA; CDR3 protein: CASSPRDFAMRDYGYTF; CDR3 DNA: TGTGCCAGCAGTCCCCGGGACTTCGCCATGAGGGACTATGGCTACACCTTC
J gene: TRBJ2-7; D gene: NA; CDR3 length: 18; V gene: TRBV28; clone size: NA; CDR3 protein: CASSSPGVDILGNYEQYF; CDR3 DNA: TGTGCCAGCAGTTCCCCGGGGGTGGACATCCTTGGGAACTACGAGCAGTACTTC
J gene: TRBJ1-6; D gene: NA; CDR3 length: 14; V gene: TRBV11-3; clone size: NA; CDR3 protein: CASSTRGNNSPLHF; CDR3 DNA: TGTGCCAGCAGCACTCGCGGTAATAATTCACCCCTCCACTTT
J gene: TRBJ1-3; D gene: TRBD1; CDR3 length: 16; V gene: TRBV19; clone size: NA; CDR3 protein: CASSTTGTGPGNTIYF; CDR3 DNA: TGTGCCAGTAGTACAACCGGGACAGGGCCCGGAAACACCATATATTTT
J gene: TRBJ1-2; D gene: TRBD1; CDR3 length: 13; V gene: TRBV11-2; clone size: few; CDR3 protein: CASSSGGNYGYTF; CDR3 DNA: TGTGCCAGCAGCTCAGGGGGTAACTATGGCTACACCTTC
J gene: TRBJ2-7; D gene: NA; CDR3 length: 15; V gene: TRBV5-1; clone size: NA; CDR3 protein: CASSLSRDITYEQYF; CDR3 DNA: TGCGCCAGCAGCTTGTCCCGGGACATCACCTACGAGCAGTACTTC
J gene: TRBJ2-7; D gene: TRBD2; CDR3 length: 15; V gene: TRBV5-4; clone size: NA; CDR3 protein: CASREGSGTLYEQYF; CDR3 DNA: TGTGCCAGCAGGGAGGGTAGCGGGACCCTCTACGAGCAGTACTTC